The rows below give T cell receptor beta chains drawn from one sample of a study of shared clonotypes between healthy human individuals. TCRdb's copy holds only in-frame clones and misses some; the assay was immunoSEQ multiplex PCR. The sample records 2,500,000 or so clones, roughly 93% being singletons. Sample: naive CD4+ T cells from PBMCs. All receptors derive from a man aged 18 to 35 in good health. Some clones in this sample may be carry-over from other donors' samples. Both conserved end residues are part of each CDR3. The order of the fields is J gene, clone size, V gene, D gene, CDR3 DNA, CDR3 protein. D genes are given only for firm matches. Some rows have no size entry. The others give once, few or many, or a class for an expanded clone.

TRBJ2-2	once	TRBV28	TRBD2	TGTGCCAGCAGTTTAGGACTAGGGGGGGAGCTGTTTTTT	CASSLGLGGELFF
TRBJ2-7	-	TRBV5-1	TRBD2	TGCGCCAGCAGCTTGGGACTAGCGAGCTACGAGCAGTACTTC	CASSLGLASYEQYF
TRBJ1-2	-	TRBV29-1	TRBD1	TGCAGCGTTGAGGCCGCAGGGGGCAACTATGGCTACACCTTC	CSVEAAGGNYGYTF
TRBJ1-1	-	TRBV28	TRBD1	TGTGCCAGCAGTTCCAGGACAGGGGGATTGAACACTGAAGCTTTCTTT	CASSSRTGGLNTEAFF
TRBJ1-1	-	TRBV28	-	TGTGCCAGCAGTTCCGCCGGGACGAACACTGAAGCTTTCTTT	CASSSAGTNTEAFF
TRBJ2-1	-	TRBV11-2	-	TGTGCCAGCAGCTTAGTTACTGCCTACAATGAGCAGTTCTTC	CASSLVTAYNEQFF
TRBJ1-5	few	TRBV7-8	-	TGTGCCAGCAGCTTAGTTAGTGGAGATCAGCCCCAGCATTTT	CASSLVSGDQPQHF
TRBJ2-4	-	TRBV18	-	TGTGCCAGCTCACCACAGGGCGCAGTCAAAAACATTCAGTACTTC	CASSPQGAVKNIQYF
TRBJ1-5	-	TRBV30	-	TGTGCCTGGAGTCCCCCAGGACTCCTTTTCCTGCCCCAGCATTTT	CAWSPPGLLFLPQHF
TRBJ2-1	-	TRBV9	-	TGTGCCAGCAGCGCCCACAGGACCAATGAGCAGTTCTTC	CASSAHRTNEQFF
TRBJ2-1	-	TRBV5-8	TRBD1	TGTGCCAGCAGCTTAGGGACAGCCTACTCCTACAATGAGCAGTTCTTC	CASSLGTAYSYNEQFF
TRBJ2-5	-	TRBV7-8	-	TGTGCCAGCGCGCTGGGGGAGACCCAGTACTTC	CASALGETQYF
TRBJ2-5	once	TRBV5-4	-	TGTGCCAGCAGTTCACAGAGATGGCAAGAGACCCAGTACTTC	CASSSQRWQETQYF
TRBJ2-3	-	TRBV7-2	-	TGTGCCAGCAGCTTTGATAGGAGGAGCACAGATACGCAGTATTTT	CASSFDRRSTDTQYF
TRBJ2-3	-	TRBV5-6	TRBD2	TGTGCCAGCAGCTTGTACGGGAGGGCCTTCCCAGATACGCAGTATTTT	CASSLYGRAFPDTQYF
TRBJ2-1	-	TRBV18	-	TGTGCCAGCTCACCAGCGTCATCTACTTACAATGAGCAGTTCTTC	CASSPASSTYNEQFF
TRBJ2-7	-	TRBV18	TRBD1	TGTGCCAGCTCACCGATGACAGGGAGTCTGGAGGAGCAGTACTTC	CASSPMTGSLEEQYF
TRBJ2-1	-	TRBV30	TRBD2	TGTGCCTGGTTAACTCTTACTAGCGGAGGTTACAATGAGCAGTTCTTC	CAWLTLTSGGYNEQFF
TRBJ2-7	-	TRBV19	TRBD2	TGTGCCAGTAGTATAAGGGGGGGACTAGCGGGCTACGAGCAGTACTTC	CASSIRGGLAGYEQYF
TRBJ1-5	-	TRBV28	-	TGTGCCAGCAGGTTCCTTAATAGCAATCAGCCCCAGCATTTT	CASRFLNSNQPQHF
TRBJ2-5	-	TRBV18	-	TGTGCCAGCTCAGAGGCGAGGGAGACCCAGTACTTC	CASSEARETQYF
TRBJ2-7	-	TRBV9	-	TGTGCCAGCAGCGGGGTATCACCCCACGAGCAGTACTTC	CASSGVSPHEQYF
TRBJ1-2	-	TRBV27	TRBD1	TGTGCCAGCAGTTTATATAGACAGGGGTTGGGAGGCTACACCTTC	CASSLYRQGLGGYTF
TRBJ1-1	-	TRBV7-3	TRBD1	TGTGCCAGCAGCTTAAGGGGCAGGGGGGCAGGGCCCACTGAAGCTTTCTTT	CASSLRGRGAGPTEAFF
TRBJ2-7	-	TRBV11-2	-	TGTGCCAGCAGCTTAATGAGCCCCTCGGCGGTGAGCTCCTACGAGCAGTACTTC	CASSLMSPSAVSSYEQYF
TRBJ1-2	-	TRBV14	-	TGTGCCAGCAGCCCACTCCGTGGCAGTACCTACGGCTACACCTTC	CASSPLRGSTYGYTF
TRBJ1-4	-	TRBV5-1	-	TGCGCCAGCAGCGAAAGAGGGGATGAAAAACTGTTTTTT	CASSERGDEKLFF
TRBJ2-1	once	TRBV2	TRBD2	TGTGCCAGCAGCGATAACCTAGCGGGAGCGGTTGAGCAGTTCTTC	CASSDNLAGAVEQFF
TRBJ1-5	-	TRBV6-1	-	TGTGCCAGCAGTGCGGACAGCTATAGCAATCAGCCCCAGCATTTT	CASSADSYSNQPQHF
TRBJ1-2	-	TRBV7-3	-	TGTGCCAGCAGCGCGGGGACGGCTAACTATGGCTACACCTTC	CASSAGTANYGYTF
TRBJ2-7	-	TRBV5-1	TRBD2	TGCGCCAGCAGCTTGGGAACTAGCGGGAGTCTAGAGCAGTACTTC	CASSLGTSGSLEQYF
TRBJ2-1	-	TRBV4-1	TRBD2	TGCGCCAGCAGCCAAGAACCCGGGAGGACCTACAATGAGCAGTTCTTC	CASSQEPGRTYNEQFF
TRBJ1-1	-	TRBV28	-	TGTGCCAGCAGTTTATCCGGGGTTGGTTTTAGGAACACTGAAGCTTTCTTT	CASSLSGVGFRNTEAFF
TRBJ2-7	once	TRBV19	-	TGTGCCAGTAGTATAGTGGGGGGCTCCTACGAGCAGTACTTC	CASSIVGGSYEQYF
TRBJ2-7	-	TRBV13	-	TGTGCCAGCAGCTTCCGCAGGGACGGCTACGAGCAGTACTTC	CASSFRRDGYEQYF
TRBJ1-2	-	TRBV7-9	-	TGTGCCAGCAGCTTGACAGGAGCTTATGGCTACACCTTC	CASSLTGAYGYTF
TRBJ2-3	-	TRBV7-3	-	TGTGCCAGCAGCTTAAAACTACTAGATACGCAGTATTTT	CASSLKLLDTQYF
TRBJ2-3	-	TRBV7-2	TRBD2	TGTGCCAGCAGCTTAGTGGGACTAGCGGGAAGCACAGATACGCAGTATTTT	CASSLVGLAGSTDTQYF
TRBJ2-7	-	TRBV28	TRBD2	TGTGCCACTATCCCTCCCGGGGGGGCGGACGAGCAGTACTTC	CATIPPGGADEQYF
TRBJ2-3	-	TRBV9	-	TGTGCCAGCAGCCCTTTGATGGTGGCGGGATCATCCCCAGATACGCAGTATTTT	CASSPLMVAGSSPDTQYF